The 25 T cell receptor beta chains presented below share a single source sample, sequenced in a study of CD8+ T cells in alopecia areata. In each case, RNA was isolated and then reverse transcribed into cDNA as the sequencing template. Generated by immunoSEQ multiplex PCR, the TCRdb table keeps only in-frame clones and is missing some. This repertoire holds about 19,000 clones, and none appear only once. Using CD4, CD8alpha, NKG2D, NKG2ACE and other markers, pooled cutaneous lymph node cells were sorted. Specimen: CD8+ T cells sorted from a lymph node. Receptors originate from a C3H/HeJ mouse with alopecia areata. Strain MHC haplotype: H2-k.

To note about this clone: The listed genes are named as in mouse. The read ends 4 residues before the CDR3 terminus; that terminus is restored from the germline J gene. The chain couples TRBV19 to TRBJ1-1; 9 bases fit TRBD1. With 4 bases clipped from V and 1 base from J, the junction kept 5 bases outside the gene matches. CDR3 length equals 15 residues. Per the germline V gene, CDR1 is FNHDT and CDR2 is SITEND (reference sequence). The CDR3 DNA, read in part, is TGTGCCAGCAGTTCCCCGGGACAGGGGAACACA. It encodes CASSSPGQGNT. The entire CDR3 sequence reads CASSSPGQGNTEVFF.

This clone has only a few counts. Gene labels here are mouse ones. The CDR3 end is not reached by the read, which stops 4 residues before it; the germline J gene fills it in. The V gene is TRBV19, the J gene TRBJ1-2, with D perhaps TRBD1 (5 bases). Trimming removed 4 bases from V and 1 base from J, with 8 bases in between. Germline assignment: CDR1 FNHDT and CDR2 SITEND (reference sequence). The CDR3 is 13 amino acids. The covered CDR3 bases are TGTGCCAGCAGTGACAGAATAAACTCC. Amino acid sequence: CASSDRINS. The entire CDR3 reads CASSDRINSDYTF.

This clone was recorded a few times. Genes and germline come from the mouse. CDR3 DNA (partial): TGTGCAAGCAGCTTAGGGCTGGGGGGTTAT. As protein: CASSLGLGGY. The entire CDR3 sequence reads CASSLGLGGYEQYF. The chain has TRBV16 and TRBJ2-7; TRBD2 agrees at 8 bases. The read ends 4 residues early relative to the CDR3; the germline J gene fills the gap. Germline V gene sequence: CDR1 SGHSA, CDR2 FRNQAP. The CDR3 has 14 residues.

Regarding this clone: Genes and germline come from the mouse. Read coverage stops 4 residues before the CDR3 terminus; the germline J gene supplies the remainder. The gene calls are TRBV17 and TRBJ2-7; 10 nucleotides line up with TRBD2. The CDR3 runs 15 residues. CDR1 is MNHDT, CDR2 YYDKIL, per germline. The part of the CDR3 DNA that was read is TGTGCTAGCAGGGAATTCGGACTGGGGGAGAAT. Residues: CASREFGLGEN. The complete CDR3 protein is CASREFGLGENEQYF.

This clone has at least ten counts. Gene names are the mouse ones. Read coverage stops 4 residues before the CDR3 terminus; the germline J gene supplies the remainder. The chain recombines TRBV13-3 with TRBJ2-2, with 8 positions matching TRBD1. J was trimmed by 2 bases and V by 0 bases; bases with no gene match: 3. CDR3 length equals 16 residues. Germline V gives CDR1 NNHDY, CDR2 SYVADS. Incomplete CDR3 DNA: TGTGCCAGCAGTGATGGGACAGGGAAGAACACCGGG. Translating it yields CASSDGTGKNTG. The full CDR3 sequence reads CASSDGTGKNTGQLYF.

On this clone: The gene symbols are mouse symbols. The read ends 4 residues before the CDR3 terminus; that terminus is restored from the germline J gene. V is TRBV19 and J is TRBJ2-1; maybe TRBD1 (5 bases). CDR3 size: 13 residues. CDR1 and CDR2 (germline): FNHDT, SITEND (reference sequence). The CDR3 bases that were read are TGTGCCAGCAGTTTCAGGGAAGGGGCT. This codes for CASSFREGA. The whole CDR3 sequence is CASSFREGAEQFF.

Remarks on this clone: The protein listed by TCRdb differs at residue 11 from the translated DNA, so the DNA translation is shown. Gene names and germline refer to mouse. The CDR3 DNA, read in part, is TGTGCCAGCAGTGCCGACAGGAGTAATTCGCCC. It specifies CASSADRSNSP. The whole CDR3 is CASSADRSNSPLYF. The V and J genes are TRBV19 and TRBJ1-6; a possible D gene is TRBD1 (6 bases). The CDR3 goes on 3 residues after the read ends, and that part is filled in from the germline J gene. TRBJ1-6 is an ORF, and what it does is uncertain. This CDR3 is built from 14 residues. Germline V gives CDR1 FNHDT, CDR2 SITEND (reference sequence). Trimming removed 4 bases at V and 6 bases at J, with 11 bases between.

This clone has at least ten counts. Here the gene names and germline are mouse. The read ends 4 residues before the CDR3 terminus; that terminus is restored from the germline J gene. The V gene is TRBV13-3, the J gene TRBJ1-1, with 7 bases identical to TRBD1. Germline values: CDR1 NNHDY, CDR2 SYVADS. This CDR3 has 14 amino acids. CDR3 in amino acids: CASSDVQGTTEVFF. The part of the CDR3 DNA that was read is TGTGCCAGCAGTGATGTACAGGGGACTACA.

As regards this clone: Each gene name is a mouse one. CDR3 residues: CASSDSGTGGYEQYF. Partial CDR3 DNA: TGTGCCAGCAGTGATTCCGGGACTGGGGGTTAT. The rearrangement links TRBV13-3 to TRBJ2-7; 11 bases are a match to TRBD2. The read terminates 4 residues before the CDR3 end, so the remaining end is supplied by the germline J gene. Germline V gives CDR1 NNHDY, CDR2 SYVADS. This CDR3 is built from 15 residues.

Ten or more counts support this clone. Gene names follow the mouse nomenclature. The CDR3 end is not reached by the read, which stops 4 residues before it; the germline J gene fills it in. The rearrangement links TRBV19 to TRBJ1-4, with 9 bases matching TRBD1. The germline gives CDR1 FNHDT, CDR2 SITEND (reference sequence). V was pared by 0 bases and J by 3 bases, with 0 bases of the junction left unmatched. This CDR3 has 15 residues. CDR3 in amino acids: CASSIGDRANERLFF. The part of the CDR3 DNA that was read is TGTGCCAGCAGTATAGGGGACAGGGCCAACGAA.

In its sample, this clone was seen a few times. This may be a read error, as it is one base from a much larger clone. Mouse gene names apply. The CDR3 end is not reached by the read, which stops 4 residues before it; the germline J gene fills it in. The chain has TRBV19 and TRBJ2-1, with 11 bases aligning to TRBD2. V lost 5 bases and J lost 1; bases outside the gene matches: 5. Germline V CDR1 and CDR2: FNHDT, SITEND (reference sequence). The CDR3 runs 16 residues. The covered CDR3 bases are TGTGCCAGCAGCCCAGACTGGGGGGGGAACTATGCT. This sequence encodes CASSPDWGGNYA. In full, the CDR3 is CASSPDWGGNYAEQFF. Supplemented by reference TRBV19 and TRBJ2-1, the full variable domain reads GGIITQTPKFLIGQEGQKLTLKCQQNFNHDTMYWYRQDSGKGLRLIYYSITENDLQKGDLSEGYDASREKKSSFSLTVTSAQKNEMAVFLCASSPDWGGNYAEQFFGPGTRLTVL.

In its sample, this clone was seen many times. All gene names here are mouse names. The read comes to an end 4 residues before the CDR3 does, leaving the germline J gene to fill in the end. The chain combines TRBV16 with TRBJ2-7; TRBD1 is a possible D gene (6 bases). Trimming cost V 0 bases and J 1 base, with 7 bases left between them. The CDR3 has 14 residues. Germline CDR1 reads SGHSA; CDR2 reads FRNQAP. The CDR3 sequence: CASSLEDRSYEQYF. The sequenced CDR3 bases are TGTGCAAGCAGCTTAGAGGACAGATCCTAT.

Concerning this clone: Gene and germline names: mouse. The CDR3 end lies 4 residues beyond the end of the read and is filled in from the germline J gene. The J gene is TRBJ2-2, the V gene TRBV16; weak D call: TRBD1 (5 bases). CDR1 is SGHSA, CDR2 FRNQAP, per germline. V lost 0 bases and J 2 bases, leaving 10 bases between the germline ends. The CDR3 length is 16 residues. The CDR3 loop reads CASSLDWAGNTGQLYF. The DNA read from the CDR3 is TGTGCAAGCAGCTTAGATTGGGCAGGGAACACCGGG.

Comments on this clone: Genes and germline are mouse. Read data end 4 residues before the CDR3 end; the end is taken from the germline J gene. This chain links TRBV19 with TRBJ2-7; TRBD2 aligns across 10 bases. The CDR3 extends over 13 amino acids. The V and J ends lost 6 bases and 0 bases, in that order; junction bases with no gene match: 0. From germline, CDR1 is FNHDT and CDR2 SITEND (reference sequence). CDR3 DNA (partial): TGTGCCAGCAACTGGGGGGGCTCCTAT. Translating gives CASNWGGSY. The whole CDR3 protein is CASNWGGSYEQYF.

This clone was observed many times. Gene names and germline match the mouse. The CDR3 end lies 4 residues beyond the end of the read and is filled in from the germline J gene. The chain employs TRBV13-3 and TRBJ1-2; D is perhaps TRBD1 (5 bases). The CDR3 contains 13 residues. Germline lookup yields CDR1 NNHDY and CDR2 SYVADS. V shed 0 bases and J shed 2 bases, with 5 bases lying between them. The CDR3 reads CASSDAGNSDYTF. The CDR3 bases that were read are TGTGCCAGCAGTGATGCAGGGAACTCC.

About this clone: Genes and germline come from the mouse. The CDR3 extends 4 residues past the end of the read, so its final part is completed from the germline J gene. The chain has TRBV13-1 and TRBJ1-4, with 7 positions matching TRBD1. The CDR3 sequence is 14 residues long. Germline loops: CDR1 NSHNY, CDR2 SYGAGN. CDR3 sequence reads: CASSDRGGSERLFF. Incomplete CDR3 DNA: TGTGCCAGCAGTGATAGAGGGGGCTCCGAA.

A note on this clone: The germline and genes are mouse ones. The CDR3 end falls 4 residues outside the read, so it is completed with the germline J gene. This chain joins TRBV13-3 and TRBJ2-4, with 13 bases fitting TRBD2. The length of the CDR3 is 16 residues. Trimming removed 5 bases from V and 2 bases from J; junction bases left unmatched: 5. The germline gives CDR1 NNHDY, CDR2 SYVADS. The CDR3 loop is CASSLDWGGIQNTLYF. The CDR3 DNA, read in part, is TGTGCCAGCAGCCTGGACTGGGGGGGCATTCAAAAC.

On this clone: Mouse names are used for the genes. Read data end 4 residues before the CDR3 end; the end is taken from the germline J gene. The chain employs TRBV31 and TRBJ2-3; TRBD2 agrees at 11 bases. This CDR3 region has 18 residues. Per the germline V gene, CDR1 is GKSSPN and CDR2 is SITVG. J gave up 0 bases and V 1 base, and 9 bases lay outside the gene matches. CDR3 sequence reads: CAWSPGLGVTSSAETLYF. The covered CDR3 bases are TGTGCCTGGAGTCCGGGACTGGGGGTCACCTCTAGTGCAGAA.

This clone showed up just a few times. Gene labels here are mouse ones. The CDR3 end lies 4 residues beyond the end of the read and is filled in from the germline J gene. The chain has TRBV19 and TRBJ2-5; 7 bases are a match to TRBD2. The V segment lost 4 bases and the J segment 0 bases; nucleotides outside the gene matches: 5. The CDR3 is 15 amino acids. Germline CDR1 reads FNHDT; CDR2 reads SITEND (reference sequence). The CDR3 loop is CASSPDWANQDTQYF. The CDR3 DNA, read in part, is TGTGCCAGCAGTCCCGACTGGGCAAACCAAGAC.

This clone was observed a few times. Gene names refer to mouse genes. The CDR3 extends 4 residues past the end of the read, so its final part is completed from the germline J gene. This chain connects TRBV13-3 to TRBJ2-3, with 9 bases fitting TRBD2. This CDR3 is built from 15 residues. Germline loops: CDR1 NNHDY, CDR2 SYVADS. V lost 6 bases, J lost 1 base, and 6 bases stayed unmatched. The CDR3 spells CASTLGGRGAETLYF. The sequenced CDR3 bases are TGTGCCAGCACCCTGGGGGGGAGAGGTGCAGAA.

In the case of this clone: Mouse names are used for the genes. The read ends 4 residues before the CDR3 terminus; that terminus is restored from the germline J gene. The J gene is TRBJ2-4, the V gene TRBV1; 7 bases fit TRBD2. J was trimmed by 0 bases and V by 0 bases; bases with no gene match: 3. The CDR3 has 16 amino acids. Per the germline V gene, CDR1 is NSQYPW and CDR2 is LRSPGD (reference sequence). CDR3 in amino acids: CTCSADWGTSQNTLYF. CDR3 bases read: TGCACCTGCAGTGCAGACTGGGGGACTAGTCAAAAC.

On this clone: Gene names and germline refer to mouse. Read sequence stops 4 residues before the CDR3 end, and the germline J gene provides the missing end. V usage is TRBV19 and J usage is TRBJ2-7; unclear D gene. Germline V gene data show CDR1 as FNHDT and CDR2 as SITEND (reference sequence). V shed 1 base and J shed 2 bases, with 4 bases lying between them. The CDR3 extends over 12 amino acids. CDR3 sequence reads: CASSIQTYEQYF. CDR3 DNA, as far as it was read: TGTGCCAGCAGTATACAAACCTAT.

Of note for this clone: Mouse gene names apply. Read data end 4 residues before the CDR3 end; the end is taken from the germline J gene. The V call is TRBV31, the J call TRBJ2-7, with 7 bases fitting TRBD1. The germline CDR1 and CDR2 sequences are GKSSPN and SITVG. This CDR3 has 11 amino acids. CDR3 loop: CAWDREYEQYF. The part of the CDR3 DNA that was read is TGTGCCTGGGACAGGGAATAT.

The sample holds a few counts of this clone. Genes and germline come from the mouse. The read comes to an end 4 residues before the CDR3 does, leaving the germline J gene to fill in the end. The chain couples TRBV13-3 to TRBJ2-5; D unclear. The CDR3 is made up of 13 amino acids. V lost 1 base to trimming and J lost 2 bases, with 5 bases between them. CDR1 and CDR2 (germline): NNHDY, SYVADS. CDR3: CASSDSSQDTQYF. The sequenced part of the CDR3 DNA is TGTGCCAGCAGTGATAGCAGCCAAGAC.

As to this clone: Mouse germline and gene names are used. The CDR3 end lies 4 residues beyond the end of the read and is filled in from the germline J gene. In the same sample, other DNA sequences code for this CDR3. The chain is built from TRBV1 and TRBJ2-2, with D uncertain. V lost 3 bases and J lost 0, with 5 bases in between. The germline CDR1 and CDR2 sequences are NSQYPW and LRSPGD (reference sequence). CDR3 length: 14 residues. Incomplete CDR3 DNA: TGCACCTGCAGTGCCACTGCAAACACCGGG. Translation gives CTCSATANTG. In full, the CDR3 reads CTCSATANTGQLYF.